These T cell receptor beta chains were read from a single sample in a study of T cell responses to AZD1222 COVID-19 vaccine. Using immunoSEQ multiplex PCR, the repertoire was profiled, and TCRdb retains in-frame clones only, with some absent. The data show about 140,000 clones, approximately 93% seen once. The sequenced sample was peripheral blood, obtained on day 0 of MenACWY control vaccination. These receptors all stem from an adult in good health. The CDR3 runs from the conserved cysteine through the conserved F or W. The D gene is left open where the match is weak. The size field is filled for only some rows; it gives once, few, many or a size class.

j_call d_call clone_size v_call cdr3_aa cdr3_nt
TRBJ2-7 TRBD2 NA TRBV2 CASKAGTSGRDEQYF TGTGCCAGCAAGGCGGGGACTAGCGGGAGAGATGAGCAGTACTTC
TRBJ2-7 NA once TRBV4-3 CASSQLPGDEQYF TGCGCCAGCAGCCAATTGCCAGGGGACGAGCAGTACTTC
TRBJ1-5 NA NA TRBV4-1 CASSQENHQPQHF TGCGCCAGCAGCCAAGAAAACCATCAGCCCCAGCATTTT
TRBJ1-1 TRBD1 NA TRBV7-9 CASTLEGAYTEAFF TGTGCCAGCACCCTGGAGGGGGCGTACACTGAAGCTTTCTTT
TRBJ1-5 TRBD1 NA TRBV10-3 CAIRGTGNQPQHF TGTGCCATCAGGGGGACAGGCAATCAGCCCCAGCATTTT
TRBJ1-1 NA few TRBV5-1 CASSLVDPWAEAFF TGCGCCAGCAGCCTCGTGGACCCATGGGCTGAAGCTTTCTTT
TRBJ1-1 NA NA TRBV29-1 CSGRNTEAFF TGCAGCGGGAGGAACACTGAAGCTTTCTTT
TRBJ2-7 TRBD1 NA TRBV6-5 CASSFTTGASSYEQYF TGTGCCAGCAGTTTTACAACAGGGGCCAGCTCCTACGAGCAGTACTTC
TRBJ1-2 TRBD1 NA TRBV5-1 CASSWGGGQGAFGYTF TGCGCCAGCAGCTGGGGAGGTGGACAGGGGGCGTTTGGCTACACCTTC
TRBJ1-2 NA NA TRBV30 CAWSPPRRAIGYTF TGTGCCTGGAGTCCCCCTCGCCGGGCAATCGGCTACACCTTC
TRBJ1-5 NA NA TRBV30 CAWSVKASNQPQHF TGTGCCTGGAGTGTAAAAGCCAGCAATCAGCCCCAGCATTTT
TRBJ1-2 TRBD1 NA TRBV14 CASSGDRGYGYTF TGTGCCAGCAGCGGGGACAGAGGTTATGGCTACACCTTC
TRBJ1-3 TRBD1 NA TRBV28 CATRDSLSGNTIYF TGTGCCACAAGGGACAGCCTCTCTGGAAACACCATATATTTT
TRBJ2-1 NA NA TRBV6-4 CASSDTDRGGDNEQFF TGTGCCAGCAGTGACACCGACAGGGGAGGGGACAATGAGCAGTTCTTC
TRBJ1-1 NA NA TRBV20-1 CSASRGLGYTEAFF TGCAGTGCTAGTAGGGGGTTAGGGTACACTGAAGCTTTCTTT
TRBJ1-3 NA NA TRBV27 CASSSLEWSGGNTIYF TGTGCCAGCAGTTCCCTCGAATGGTCCGGAGGAAACACCATATATTTT
TRBJ2-3 NA NA TRBV7-2 CASSLRGGTDTQYF TGTGCCAGCAGCCTCCGAGGGGGCACAGATACGCAGTATTTT
TRBJ2-7 TRBD1 NA TRBV28 CASSLYQIRGSFTKGLYEQYF TGTGCCAGCAGTTTATATCAGATCAGGGGGAGTTTTACTAAGGGTCTCTACGAGCAGTACTTC
TRBJ1-4 NA NA TRBV7-9 CASSSTVGRRAVEKLFF TGTGCCAGCAGCTCCACTGTGGGGCGGCGAGCGGTTGAAAAACTGTTTTTT
TRBJ2-7 TRBD2 NA TRBV23-1 CASPQLLHTAGFSYEQYF TGCGCCAGCCCACAATTACTCCACACAGCGGGGTTTAGCTACGAGCAGTACTTC
TRBJ2-7 NA NA TRBV12-3/TRBV12-4 CASSTDSYEQYF TGTGCCAGCAGCACGGACAGCTACGAGCAGTACTTC
TRBJ2-2 NA NA TRBV11-1 CASSYGTNTGELFF TGTGCCAGCAGCTACGGGACAAACACCGGGGAGCTGTTTTTT
TRBJ2-3 NA NA TRBV2 CASQGTDTQYF TGTGCCAGTCAGGGTACAGATACGCAGTATTTT
TRBJ2-3 NA NA TRBV29-1 CSVDSGQSTDTQYF TGCAGCGTTGATTCCGGACAGAGCACAGATACGCAGTATTTT
TRBJ1-1 NA NA TRBV6-5 CATRRGAYTEAFF TGTGCCACCCGGCGGGGGGCCTACACTGAAGCTTTCTTT
TRBJ2-5 NA NA TRBV13 CASSLGHGHQETQYF TGTGCCAGCAGCTTAGGCCATGGACACCAAGAGACCCAGTACTTC
TRBJ2-7 TRBD1 NA TRBV19 CATRRTGGAYEQYF TGTGCCACACGCAGGACAGGGGGCGCATACGAGCAGTACTTC
TRBJ2-3 NA NA TRBV7-8 CASSLSPSTDTQYF TGTGCCAGCAGCTTATCACCCAGCACAGATACGCAGTATTTT
TRBJ2-7 TRBD1 NA TRBV2 CASSRQGSYEQYF TGTGCCAGCAGCCGACAGGGTTCGTACGAGCAGTACTTC
TRBJ2-3 TRBD1 NA TRBV3-1/TRBV3-2 CASSQVGRGYRSDTQYF TGTGCCAGCAGCCAAGTCGGCAGGGGGTACAGATCGGATACGCAGTATTTT
TRBJ2-7 NA NA TRBV2 CASRRSTSYEQYF TGTGCCAGCCGGCGGTCGACGTCCTACGAGCAGTACTTC
TRBJ1-6 NA NA TRBV19 CASTSDSYNSPLHF TGTGCCAGTACCTCGGACAGCTATAATTCACCCCTCCACTTT
TRBJ1-4 NA NA TRBV5-4 CASSLAGVNEKLFF TGTGCCAGCAGCTTGGCCGGGGTGAATGAAAAACTGTTTTTT
TRBJ2-5 NA NA TRBV9 CASSTPGTQYF TGTGCCAGCAGCACTCCAGGGACCCAGTACTTC
TRBJ1-2 NA NA TRBV19 CASSIVARAITYGYTF TGTGCCAGTAGTATAGTGGCTCGGGCGATCACCTATGGCTACACCTTC
TRBJ2-3 TRBD2 NA TRBV6-4 CASSELAGESTDTQYF TGTGCCAGCAGTGAGCTAGCGGGAGAGAGCACAGATACGCAGTATTTT
TRBJ1-2 NA NA TRBV7-3 CASSLDGKRGYTF TGTGCCAGCAGCCTGGACGGAAAGCGGGGCTACACCTTC
TRBJ2-1 NA NA TRBV6-5 CASSPTPPYYNEQFF TGTGCCAGCAGTCCAACCCCCCCCTATTACAATGAGCAGTTCTTC
TRBJ2-1 TRBD1 NA TRBV7-2 CASRFDRGSYNEQFF TGTGCCAGCAGGTTTGACAGGGGCTCCTACAATGAGCAGTTCTTC
TRBJ2-1 NA NA TRBV11-3 CASSSISGRAHNEQFF TGTGCCAGCAGCTCCATCTCGGGCAGGGCCCACAATGAGCAGTTCTTC
TRBJ2-3 NA NA TRBV11-2 CASSRRGGASTDTQYF TGTGCCAGCAGCCGAAGGGGGGGAGCCAGCACAGATACGCAGTATTTT